A single sample is the source of the 27 T cell receptor beta chains below, sequenced in a study of T cells after yellow fever vaccination. Using its own MiXCR run on the 5' RACE reads, TCRdb lists one record per CDR3 protein. The table has 300,000 to 350,000 distinct CDR3 sequences, roughly 4.3% seen once. Sequencing used PBMCs, obtained 15 days after the yellow fever booster vaccination. All receptors come from a man aged 18 to 30 who received the YFV17D yellow fever vaccine.

This clonotype was observed at least ten times. The chain has TRBV20-1 and TRBJ2-1, with TRBD2 matching over 9 bases. The trim removed 1 base at V and 7 bases at J, leaving 8 bases unmatched. The CDR3 is 15 amino acids. Germline CDR1 and CDR2: DFQATT and SNEGSKA (reference sequence). DNA of the CDR3: TGCAGTGCTAGAGTCGCCGCGGGGGGGCTTAATGAGCAGTTCTTC. Its protein is CSARVAAGGLNEQFF.

The CDR3 DNA follows: TGTGCCATCAGTGGGGACCTAACAAACAATGAGCAGTTCTTC. Residues: CAISGDLTNNEQFF. The chain couples TRBV10-3 to TRBJ2-1; D may correspond to TRBD1 or TRBD2 (5 bases each). The V end was cut by 4 bases, the J end by 5 bases, with 12 bases between. The CDR3 totals 14 residues. Germline V CDR1 and CDR2: ENHRY, SYGVKD.

The chain is built from TRBV7-9 and TRBJ1-1; no reliable D call. V lost 1 base and J 11 bases, leaving 11 bases between the germline ends. Germline values: CDR1 SEHNR, CDR2 FQNEAQ (reference sequence). The CDR3 spans 12 residues. The CDR3 bases are TGTGCCAGCAGCTTAGGGGGTCTTCGGGCTTTCTTT. Amino acid sequence: CASSLGGLRAFF.

Many counts were recorded for this clonotype. The genes are TRBV2 and TRBJ1-2; tentatively, D is TRBD1 (5 bases). The CDR3 sequence is 13 residues long. CDR1 is SNHLY, CDR2 FYNNEI, per germline. Trimming removed 4 bases from V and 8 bases from J, with 14 bases in between. CDR3 DNA: TGTGCCAGCAGTGGAGAAGGGGCGCGGGGCTACACCTTC. Residues: CASSGEGARGYTF.

This clonotype was seen many times. The chain couples TRBV4-3 to TRBJ2-7; weak D call: TRBD2 (6 bases). Trimming pared 1 base from V and 0 bases from J, leaving 10 bases between. This CDR3 region has 15 residues. CDR1 and CDR2 (germline): LGHNA, YSLEER. CDR3 region: CASSQARGSSYEQYF. For the CDR3, the DNA is TGCGCCAGCAGCCAAGCGCGGGGAAGCTCCTACGAGCAGTACTTC.

The sample holds many counts of this clonotype. This chain links TRBV7-9 with TRBJ2-1; D uncertain. The CDR3 contains 13 residues. Germline loops: CDR1 SEHNR, CDR2 FQNEAQ (reference sequence). The V end lost 1 base, the J end lost 10 bases, and 11 bases lay between the germline ends. The CDR3 loop is CASSLGPSGEQFF. The CDR3 DNA is TGTGCCAGCAGCTTAGGGCCCTCAGGCGAGCAGTTCTTC. Using reference TRBV7-9 and TRBJ2-1 for the parts outside the CDR3, the full variable domain is DTGVSQNPRHKITKRGQNVTFRCDPISEHNRLYWYRQTLGQGPEFLTYFQNEAQLEKSRLLSDRFSAERPKGSFSTLEIQRTEQGDSAMYLCASSLGPSGEQFFGPGTRLTVL.

V gene TRBV7-9 combines with J gene TRBJ1-3, with a tentative D call TRBD1 (5 bases). V shed 2 bases and J shed 5 bases, with 16 bases lying between them. Germline V gene sequence: CDR1 SEHNR, CDR2 FQNEAQ (reference sequence). This CDR3 spans 16 amino acids. In DNA form, the CDR3 reads TGTGCCAGCAGCTTACAAACCGCCGGGACCCGAAACACCATATATTTT. Translating gives CASSLQTAGTRNTIYF.

This clonotype was seen a handful of times. The chain recombines TRBV7-2 with TRBJ2-2; the D is unclear. Deletions cut 5 bases from V and 6 bases from J, with 16 bases between. CDR1 and CDR2 from the germline V gene are SGHTA and FQGNSA. CDR3 length: 15 amino acids. The CDR3 sequence is CASSAPALLAGELFF. The CDR3 region has the DNA TGTGCCAGCAGCGCCCCGGCTCTCCTGGCCGGGGAGCTGTTTTTT.

This clonotype was detected only a few times. V usage is TRBV7-6 and J usage is TRBJ2-5; a possible D gene is TRBD1 (6 bases). V was trimmed by 5 bases and J by 5 bases, leaving 12 bases between them. The length of the CDR3 is 13 residues. Germline V CDR1 and CDR2: SGHVS, FNYEAQ. The CDR3 DNA follows: TGTGCCAGCAGCACGACAGGACGGGAGACCCAGTACTTC. This codes for CASSTTGRETQYF.

A word on this clonotype: Because it lacks the conserved phenylalanine or tryptophan at the end, this CDR3 is likely a read error. Because the CDR3's place on the DNA is in doubt, the DNA is left out and the CDR3 is given as listed by TCRdb. This sequence joins TRBV6-6 and TRBJ2-5; the table's D call, TRBD1, has no DNA check behind it. CDR1 and CDR2 from the germline V gene are MNHNY and SVGAGI (reference sequence). Including both end residues, the CDR3 is 13 amino acids long. CDR3 protein: CASSYSMSTGRQV.

This clonotype has ten or more counts. The chain couples TRBV5-6 to TRBJ2-3, with D unclear. The CDR3 consists of 14 residues. The V gene's germline CDR1 is SGHDT and CDR2 YYEEEE. V gave up 4 bases and J gave up 3 bases, with 12 bases separating them. CDR3 in DNA: TGTGCCAGCAGCACCCGGTCGGTGACAGATACGCAGTATTTT. This encodes CASSTRSVTDTQYF.

This clonotype showed up many times. The chain recombines TRBV5-1 with TRBJ1-2; 9 positions match TRBD1. This CDR3 is built from 14 residues. Germline-derived CDR1 and CDR2 are SGHRS and YFSETQ. J lost 8 bases, V lost 4 bases, and 9 bases had no gene match. The CDR3 loop reads CASSLGTGTRGYTF. The CDR3 coding sequence is TGCGCCAGCAGCCTTGGGACAGGGACGAGGGGCTACACCTTC.

This clonotype has more than one count but fewer than ten. The rearrangement joins TRBV27 to TRBJ1-5; 12 bases are shared with TRBD1. The V gene end was trimmed by 10 bases and the J gene end by 6 bases; junction bases not matched to a gene: 10. There are 15 residues in the CDR3. CDR1 MNHEY and CDR2 SMNVEV come from the germline V gene (reference sequence). CDR3 sequence (DNA): TGTGCCACCGCGGCCGGGACAGGGGGCTCTCAGCCCCAGCATTTT. As protein: CATAAGTGGSQPQHF.

This clonotype has only a few counts. The gene calls are TRBV6-5 and TRBJ1-3, with a weak D call TRBD1 (6 bases). This CDR3 region has 17 residues. The germline V gene encodes CDR1 MNHEY and CDR2 SVGAGI. Trimming took off 2 bases at V and 0 bases at J, with 14 bases between the two ends. CDR3 amino acids: CASSYLQGTSSGNTIYF. The CDR3 DNA is TGTGCCAGCAGTTACCTCCAGGGGACGAGCTCTGGAAACACCATATATTTT.

A few counts support this clonotype. The rearrangement links TRBV7-2 to TRBJ2-7, with 8 bases that match TRBD2. The CDR3 runs 14 residues. CDR1 is SGHTA and CDR2 is FQGNSA in the germline V gene. The J segment lost 6 bases and the V segment lost 7 bases, leaving 11 bases of the junction unmatched. DNA for the CDR3: TGTGCCAGCACCCCGGTGGTAGCGGGGAGCGAGCAGTACTTC. Protein sequence: CASTPVVAGSEQYF.

This clonotype was counted ten times or more. The genes are TRBV30 and TRBJ2-2, with 7 positions matching TRBD1. The trim removed 1 base at V and 7 bases at J, leaving 3 bases unmatched. This CDR3 comprises 13 residues. Germline assignment: CDR1 GTSNPN and CDR2 SVGIG (reference sequence). The CDR3 sequence: CAWSGTGLGELFF. The CDR3 bases are TGTGCCTGGAGTGGGACAGGCCTCGGGGAGCTGTTTTTT.

This clonotype was observed at least ten times. V usage is TRBV7-9 and J usage is TRBJ1-6; D might be TRBD1 (5 bases). CDR1 is SEHNR, CDR2 FQNEAQ, per germline (reference sequence). The CDR3 totals 17 residues. V was shortened by 1 base and J by 8 bases, with 18 bases between the two germline ends. This CDR3 is CASSLDRVTGGDSPLHF. The CDR3, as DNA: TGTGCCAGCAGCTTAGATCGGGTTACAGGAGGTGATTCACCCCTCCACTTT.

Here the CDR3 DNA reads TGCGCCAGCCTGGCCGGGACAGGGGGCAGGACAAGCAATCAGCCCCAGCATTTT. Its translation: CASLAGTGGRTSNQPQHF. The J gene is TRBJ1-5, the V gene TRBV5-1; 12 nucleotides align to TRBD1. Germline lookup yields CDR1 SGHRS and CDR2 YFSETQ. The CDR3 spans 18 residues. V lost 7 bases to trimming and J lost 1 base; unmatched junction nucleotides: 12.

Many counts were recorded for this clonotype. The chain has TRBV10-3 and TRBJ2-7, with D possibly TRBD1 on 5 matching bases. CDR3 size: 20 residues. The V end lost 0 bases, the J end lost 1 base, and 25 bases lay between the germline ends. The germline CDR1 and CDR2 sequences are ENHRY and SYGVKD. The CDR3 nucleotides read TGTGCCATCAGTGAGTCGGGTAGTCCAGGGCGAAATATAAGATCCTACGAGCAGTACTTC. Protein: CAISESGSPGRNIRSYEQYF.

This chain joins TRBV7-2 and TRBJ1-2; possible D gene TRBD1, 5 bases. Trimming took off 5 bases at V and 8 bases at J, with 12 bases between the two ends. The CDR3 extends over 12 amino acids. CDR1 is SGHTA, CDR2 FQGNSA, per germline. CDR3 amino acids: CASSEPGLGYTF. CDR3 DNA sequence: TGTGCCAGCAGCGAACCGGGACTAGGCTACACCTTC.

The rearrangement joins TRBV12-3 or TRBV12-4 to TRBJ2-3; D call uncertain. The CDR3 spans 16 residues. Deletions cut 5 bases from V and 0 bases from J, with 15 bases between. CDR3 nucleotide sequence: TGTGCCAGCAGTCCCGCGACATCCGCTAGCACAGATACGCAGTATTTT. This translates into CASSPATSASTDTQYF.

There are a few counts of this clonotype. The CDR3 loop reads CASSEGHSGNTIYF. CDR3 coding DNA: TGTGCCAGCAGCGAAGGACATTCTGGAAACACCATATATTTT. This sequence joins TRBV11-2 and TRBJ1-3; perhaps TRBD1 as D (5 bases). CDR1 is SGHAT and CDR2 is FQNNGV in the germline V gene. V lost 5 bases, J lost 1 base, and 9 bases lay in between. CDR3 length: 14 amino acids.

This clonotype has a count of ten or more. This chain connects TRBV5-1 to TRBJ1-1; 7 bases agree with TRBD1. The V gene's germline CDR1 is SGHRS and CDR2 YFSETQ. With V trimmed by 4 bases and J by 5 bases, 11 bases remained unmatched. The CDR3 is made up of 15 amino acids. The CDR3 DNA follows: TGCGCCAGCAGCCCAAAAAAGACAGGGAAGACTGAAGCTTTCTTT. Amino acids: CASSPKKTGKTEAFF.

This clonotype occurred a few times. V usage is TRBV21-1 and J usage is TRBJ1-1. TRBV21-1 is a recognized pseudogene. There are 8 residues in the CDR3. The CDR3 DNA is TGTGCCACCCTAAGCGGTTTCTTT. Encoded protein: CATLSGFF.

This clonotype has a handful of counts. This sequence joins TRBV12-3 or TRBV12-4 and TRBJ1-5, with D possibly TRBD1 on 5 matching bases. CDR3 length equals 16 residues. V lost 2 bases, J lost 0 bases, and 11 bases lay in between. CDR3 nucleotide sequence: TGTGCCAGCAGTTTAACAGGTCTAAATAGCAATCAGCCCCAGCATTTT. Amino acid sequence: CASSLTGLNSNQPQHF.

This clonotype was observed at least ten times. The genes are TRBV7-8 and TRBJ2-1; D gene unclear. Trimming pared 3 bases from V and 9 bases from J, leaving 9 bases between. Per germline, CDR1 SGHVS and CDR2 FQNEAQ. CDR3 size: 12 residues. The CDR3 loop reads CASSLSGAEQFF. The CDR3 nucleotides read TGTGCCAGCAGCTTGAGTGGCGCTGAGCAGTTCTTC. The whole variable domain, remainder taken from reference TRBV7-8 and TRBJ2-1, is GAGVSQSPRYKVAKRGQDVALRCDPISGHVSLFWYQQALGQGPEFLTYFQNEAQLDKSGLPSDRFFAERPEGSVSTLKIQRTQQEDSAVYLCASSLSGAEQFFGPGTRLTVL.

This clonotype was observed at least ten times. One end of the junction does not line up with germline, which may come from a read error. This chain links TRBV9 with TRBJ1-3; 7 nucleotides line up with TRBD1. CDR1 and CDR2 (germline): SGDLS, YYNGEE. The CDR3 has 10 amino acids. The CDR3: CASPTGTESF. The CDR3 coding sequence is TGTGCCAGCCCCACGGGGACAGAGTCGTTT.